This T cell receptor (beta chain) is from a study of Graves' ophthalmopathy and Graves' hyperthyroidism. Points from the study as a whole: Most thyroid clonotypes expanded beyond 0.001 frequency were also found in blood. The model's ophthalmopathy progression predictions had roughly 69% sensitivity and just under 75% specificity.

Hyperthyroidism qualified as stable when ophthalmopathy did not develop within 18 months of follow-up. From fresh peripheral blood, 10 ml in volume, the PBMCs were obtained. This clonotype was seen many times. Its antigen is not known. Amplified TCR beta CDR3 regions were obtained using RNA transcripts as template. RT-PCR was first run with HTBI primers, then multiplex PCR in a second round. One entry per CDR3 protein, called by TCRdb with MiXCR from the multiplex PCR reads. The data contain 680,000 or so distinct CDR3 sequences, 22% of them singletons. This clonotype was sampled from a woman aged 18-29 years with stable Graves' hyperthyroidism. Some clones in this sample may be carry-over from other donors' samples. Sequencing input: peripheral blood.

CDR3 DNA: TGTGCCAGCAGTAATCGGGAGGGGGTGAACACTGAAGCTTTCTTT. Its protein is CASSNREGVNTEAFF. The chain combines TRBV11-2 with TRBJ1-1; D is possibly TRBD1 (6 bases). Trimming took 6 bases from V and 0 from J, leaving 14 bases between them. The germline gives CDR1 SGHAT, CDR2 FQNNGV. The CDR3 sequence is 15 residues long.